The entry below describes one TCR beta chain. The sample is drawn from a study of STAT5B mutations in CD4+ large granular lymphocyte leukemia. V was trimmed by 9 bases and J by 7 bases, leaving 15 bases between them. Germline V CDR1 and CDR2: SNHLY, FYNNEI. CDR3 size: 13 residues. The data were produced by immunoSEQ multiplex PCR, yet TCRdb's version contains in-frame clones alone and is incomplete. The repertoire holds roughly 48,000 clones, with 55% to 75% as singletons. The clonotype comes from a human donor in good health. The V and J genes are TRBV2 and TRBJ1-4; tentatively, D is TRBD1 (5 bases). Material: CD4+ T cells from blood buffy coats. The CDR3 sequence: CASSLPRGEKLFF. The CDR3 DNA reads TGTGCCAGTTCCTTACCAAGGGGTGAAAAACTGTTTTTT.